This TCR beta chain is from a study of HIV-infected patients and healthy controls. The CDR3 length is 17 residues. CDR1 and CDR2 from the germline V gene are SEHNR and FQNEAQ (reference sequence). With V trimmed by 3 bases and J by 9 bases, 9 bases remained unmatched. TCRdb re-derived calls from the 5' RACE reads in MiXCR, one entry per CDR3 protein. Altogether some 19,000 distinct CDR3 sequences are present, about a sixth being singletons, with the ten largest covering 24%. This clonotype was counted many times. This receptor was obtained from a human donor in good health. The chain carries TRBV7-9 and TRBJ2-1; TRBD2 matches 15 bases. Specimen: CD8+ T cells from blood. This CDR3 is CASSFGLAGGPFIEQFF. DNA of the CDR3: TGTGCCAGCAGCTTTGGACTAGCGGGAGGGCCCTTTATTGAGCAGTTCTTC. The full variable domain, rest sourced from reference TRBV7-9 and TRBJ2-1, is DTGVSQNPRHKITKRGQNVTFRCDPISEHNRLYWYRQTLGQGPEFLTYFQNEAQLEKSRLLSDRFSAERPKGSFSTLEIQRTEQGDSAMYLCASSFGLAGGPFIEQFFGPGTRLTVL.